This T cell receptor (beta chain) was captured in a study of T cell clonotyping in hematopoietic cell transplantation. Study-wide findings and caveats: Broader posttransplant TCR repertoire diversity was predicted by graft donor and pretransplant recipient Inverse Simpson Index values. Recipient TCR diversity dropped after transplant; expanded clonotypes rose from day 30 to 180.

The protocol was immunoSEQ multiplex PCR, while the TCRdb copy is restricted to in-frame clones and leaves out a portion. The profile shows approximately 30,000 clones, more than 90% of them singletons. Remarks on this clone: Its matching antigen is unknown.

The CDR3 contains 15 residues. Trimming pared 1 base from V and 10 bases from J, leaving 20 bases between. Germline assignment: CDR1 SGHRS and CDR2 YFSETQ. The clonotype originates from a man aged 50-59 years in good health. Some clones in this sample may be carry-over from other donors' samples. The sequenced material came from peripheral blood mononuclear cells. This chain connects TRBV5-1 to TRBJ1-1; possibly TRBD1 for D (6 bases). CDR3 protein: CASSLYPMGGAGAFF. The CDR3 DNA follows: TGCGCCAGCAGCTTGTACCCGATGGGGGGGGCTGGAGCTTTCTTT.